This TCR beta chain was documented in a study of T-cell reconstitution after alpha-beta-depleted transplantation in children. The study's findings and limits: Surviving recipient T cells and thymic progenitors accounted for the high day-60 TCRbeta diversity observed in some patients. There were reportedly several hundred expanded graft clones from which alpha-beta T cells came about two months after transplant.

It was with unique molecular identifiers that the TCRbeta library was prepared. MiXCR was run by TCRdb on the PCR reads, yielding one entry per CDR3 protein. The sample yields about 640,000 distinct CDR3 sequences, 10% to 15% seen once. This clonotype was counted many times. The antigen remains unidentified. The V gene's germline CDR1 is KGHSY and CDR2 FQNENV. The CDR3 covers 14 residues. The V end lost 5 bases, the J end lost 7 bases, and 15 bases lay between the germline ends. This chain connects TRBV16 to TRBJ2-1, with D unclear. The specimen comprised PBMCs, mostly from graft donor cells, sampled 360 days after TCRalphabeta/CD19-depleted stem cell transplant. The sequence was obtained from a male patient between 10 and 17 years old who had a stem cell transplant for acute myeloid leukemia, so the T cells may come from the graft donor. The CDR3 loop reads CASSNEQPGNEQFF. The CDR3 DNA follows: TGTGCCAGCAGCAATGAACAGCCCGGGAATGAGCAGTTCTTC.